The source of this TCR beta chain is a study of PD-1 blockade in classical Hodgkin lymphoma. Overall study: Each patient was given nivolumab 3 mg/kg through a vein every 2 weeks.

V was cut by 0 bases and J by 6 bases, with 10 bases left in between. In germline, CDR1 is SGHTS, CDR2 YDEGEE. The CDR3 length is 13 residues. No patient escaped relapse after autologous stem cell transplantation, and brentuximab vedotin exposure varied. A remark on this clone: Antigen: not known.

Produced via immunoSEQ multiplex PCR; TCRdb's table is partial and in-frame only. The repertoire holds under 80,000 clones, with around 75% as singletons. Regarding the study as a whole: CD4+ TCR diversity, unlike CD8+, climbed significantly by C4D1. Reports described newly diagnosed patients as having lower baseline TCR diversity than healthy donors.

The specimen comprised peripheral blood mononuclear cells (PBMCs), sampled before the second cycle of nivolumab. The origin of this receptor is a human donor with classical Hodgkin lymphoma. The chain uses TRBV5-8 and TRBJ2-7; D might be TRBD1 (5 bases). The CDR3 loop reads CASSLGRVSEQYF. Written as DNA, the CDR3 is TGTGCCAGCAGCTTGGGCAGGGTAAGCGAGCAGTACTTC. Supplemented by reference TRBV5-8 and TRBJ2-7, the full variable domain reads EAGVTQSPTHLIKTRGQQATLRCSPISGHTSVYWYQQALGLGLQFLLWYDEGEERNRGNFPPRFSGRQFPNYSSELNVNALELEDSALYLCASSLGRVSEQYFGPGTRLTVT.